This is a list of T cell receptor beta chains from one sample in a study of OX40 agonist ivuxolimab in advanced cancers. Data came from immunoSEQ multiplex PCR; TCRdb stores just in-frame clones and leaves some out. The sample has 45,000 to 50,000 clones, more than 70% seen once. The sample here was CD4+ or CD8+ T cells sorted from blood, taken in a trial of the OX40 agonist ivuxolimab. Every receptor here comes from an adult with an advanced solid tumor such as melanoma, head and neck, liver or kidney cancer. Each CDR3 is given with its conserved first and last residue. The D gene is left open where the match is weak. Where a row states a size, it is once, few, many or the class of an expanded clone; other rows omit it.

v_call	d_call	j_call	clone_size	cdr3_aa	cdr3_nt
TRBV7-9	.	TRBJ1-1	.	CASSLDGGRANTEAFF	TGTGCCAGCAGCTTAGACGGAGGAAGGGCGAACACTGAAGCTTTCTTT
TRBV4-3	.	TRBJ2-2	.	CASSQDLGFPNTGELFF	TGCGCCAGCAGCCAAGACTTGGGGTTCCCGAACACCGGGGAGCTGTTTTTT
TRBV7-8	TRBD1	TRBJ1-1	.	CASSPSSGGRTEAFF	TGTGCCAGCAGCCCCTCCTCAGGGGGTAGGACTGAAGCTTTCTTT
TRBV11-2	TRBD2	TRBJ2-7	.	CASRGTSAYEQYF	TGTGCCAGCAGGGGGACTAGCGCCTACGAGCAGTACTTC
TRBV15	.	TRBJ1-1	.	CATSRDHQMNTEAFF	TGTGCCACCAGCAGAGATCACCAGATGAACACTGAAGCTTTCTTT
TRBV5-5	.	TRBJ1-2	.	CASSLGTASNYGYTF	TGTGCCAGCAGCTTGGGGACCGCCTCTAACTATGGCTACACCTTC
TRBV27	TRBD1	TRBJ1-1	once	CASSLTGIGNTEAFF	TGTGCCAGCAGTTTGACAGGGATCGGAAACACTGAAGCTTTCTTT
TRBV9	TRBD1	TRBJ1-6	.	CASSPRTGNEYSPLHF	TGTGCCAGCAGCCCTCGGACAGGGAATGAGTATTCACCCCTCCACTTT
TRBV27	.	TRBJ1-1	.	CASSLSPRGLEAFF	TGTGCCAGCAGTTTATCTCCCAGGGGACTTGAAGCTTTCTTT
TRBV7-9	.	TRBJ2-7	.	CASSSPPYEQYF	TGTGCCAGCAGCTCTCCCCCCTACGAGCAGTACTTC
TRBV5-4	.	TRBJ2-7	.	CASSLDSLSYEQYF	TGTGCCAGCAGCCTGGACAGCCTCTCCTACGAGCAGTACTTC
TRBV29-1	TRBD2	TRBJ2-7	once	CSVGGGSSYEQYF	TGCAGCGTTGGGGGAGGGAGCTCCTACGAGCAGTACTTC
TRBV5-5	TRBD2	TRBJ2-7	.	CASSLESSGGEQYF	TGTGCCAGCAGCTTGGAATCTAGCGGAGGCGAGCAGTACTTC
TRBV5-6	TRBD1	TRBJ2-3	once	CASSWGQGTDTQYF	TGTGCCAGCAGCTGGGGACAGGGGACAGATACGCAGTATTTT
TRBV7-3	.	TRBJ1-1	.	CASSLTNSRMNTEAFF	TGTGCCAGCAGCTTAACGAACAGCCGGATGAACACTGAAGCTTTCTTT
TRBV5-1	.	TRBJ2-2	.	CASSLVPGELFF	TGCGCCAGCAGCTTGGTGCCCGGGGAGCTGTTTTTT
TRBV6-6	TRBD1	TRBJ1-1	.	CASTRDSLMNTEAFF	TGTGCCAGCACCCGGGACAGCCTTATGAACACTGAAGCTTTCTTT
TRBV7-9	.	TRBJ1-4	once	CASSSSDRDEKLFF	TGTGCCAGCAGCTCCTCCGACAGAGATGAAAAACTGTTTTTT
TRBV9	.	TRBJ1-2	.	CASSVGPSGGYTF	TGTGCCAGCAGCGTAGGCCCCAGCGGTGGCTACACCTTC
TRBV6-5	.	TRBJ2-7	once	CASSYERRGRHEQYF	TGTGCCAGCAGTTACGAGCGGAGAGGTCGCCACGAGCAGTACTTC
TRBV5-1	.	TRBJ1-2	.	CASTRNTPAGYSGGYTF	TGCGCCAGCACCAGAAATACCCCGGCAGGTTACTCGGGTGGCTACACCTTC
TRBV6-5	.	TRBJ1-2	.	CASSYGGLGVYTF	TGTGCCAGCAGTTACGGAGGTTTGGGTGTCTACACCTTC
TRBV5-4	TRBD2	TRBJ2-3	.	CASSSPLTSPMTDTQYF	TGTGCCAGCAGCTCACCGCTGACTAGCCCTATGACAGATACGCAGTATTTT
TRBV18	.	TRBJ1-4	.	CASSLQSTNEKLFF	TGTGCCAGCTCACTTCAGTCAACTAATGAAAAACTGTTTTTT
TRBV27	.	TRBJ1-2	few	CASSPYSGTNYGYTF	TGTGCCAGCAGTCCGTATTCCGGGACTAACTATGGCTACACCTTC
TRBV15	.	TRBJ1-2	.	CATSREDRNYGYTF	TGTGCCACCAGCAGAGAAGATCGGAACTATGGCTACACCTTC
TRBV21-1	.	TRBJ1-3	medium-sized	CASSSRQGSGNTIYF	TGTGCCAGCAGCTCCCGACAGGGCTCTGGAAACACCATATATTTT
TRBV11-3	.	TRBJ2-2	few	CASRSRDLGYTGELFF	TGTGCCAGCAGGTCCCGGGACTTGGGGTACACCGGGGAGCTGTTTTTT
TRBV9	TRBD1	TRBJ2-7	.	CASGDLGQSPNEQYF	TGTGCCAGCGGTGATTTGGGACAGTCCCCCAACGAGCAGTACTTC
TRBV4-3	.	TRBJ2-7	.	CASSQGPGGHSSYEQYF	TGCGCCAGCAGCCAAGGACCGGGCGGGCACAGCTCCTACGAGCAGTACTTC
TRBV4-3	.	TRBJ2-3	.	CASSQDLFAGHTDTQYF	TGCGCCAGCAGCCAGGATCTCTTCGCGGGACACACAGATACGCAGTATTTT
TRBV7-3	TRBD2	TRBJ2-1	medium-sized	CASSLGTSGRAVDEQFF	TGTGCCAGCAGCTTAGGGACTAGCGGGAGGGCCGTGGATGAGCAGTTCTTC
TRBV11-2	TRBD2	TRBJ2-3	few	CASSPLGGGRDTQYF	TGTGCCAGCAGTCCCTTGGGGGGGGGTCGGGATACGCAGTATTTT
TRBV30	.	TRBJ2-3	.	CAWSTLGISDTQYF	TGTGCCTGGAGCACCTTGGGGATCTCGGATACGCAGTATTTT
TRBV11-2	TRBD2	TRBJ2-7	.	CASSLPGLAGRAEQYF	TGTGCCAGCAGCTTGCCCGGACTAGCGGGCCGAGCCGAGCAGTACTTC
TRBV13	TRBD1	TRBJ1-5	once	CASSATGGSNQPQHF	TGTGCCAGCAGCGCTACAGGGGGATCAAATCAGCCCCAGCATTTT
TRBV7-6	.	TRBJ1-4	once	CASSFRGVGEKLFF	TGTGCCAGCAGCTTTAGGGGGGTTGGGGAAAAACTGTTTTTT
TRBV4-1	.	TRBJ1-3	once	CASSQSGNRVIYGNTIYF	TGCGCCAGCAGCCAAAGCGGGAACAGGGTAATTTATGGAAACACCATATATTTT
TRBV5-6	TRBD1	TRBJ2-2	.	CASSGQGSIGELFF	TGTGCCAGTTCGGGACAGGGGTCAATTGGGGAGCTGTTTTTT
TRBV27	.	TRBJ1-6	.	CASSPQEEGYNSPLHF	TGTGCCAGCAGTCCCCAGGAGGAGGGCTATAATTCACCCCTCCACTTT
TRBV29-1	TRBD2	TRBJ2-1	once	CSVEGLAGDRDEQFF	TGCAGCGTTGAAGGACTAGCGGGGGACAGGGATGAGCAGTTCTTC
TRBV13	.	TRBJ2-3	.	CASSGGYTDTQYF	TGTGCCAGCAGTGGGGGATACACAGATACGCAGTATTTT
TRBV11-2	.	TRBJ2-3	once	CASSLYTTDTQYF	TGTGCCAGCAGCTTATATACCACAGATACGCAGTATTTT
TRBV5-1	.	TRBJ2-5	.	CASSLRRGIQETQYF	TGCGCCAGCAGCTTGCGACGGGGCATCCAAGAGACCCAGTACTTC
TRBV29-1	.	TRBJ2-1	.	CSVGGLRVYNEQFF	TGCAGCGTTGGAGGACTCAGGGTGTACAATGAGCAGTTCTTC
TRBV27	TRBD1	TRBJ1-2	.	CASSSLDRGHYGYTF	TGTGCCAGCAGCTCTTTGGACAGGGGGCATTATGGCTACACCTTC
TRBV7-9	.	TRBJ1-3	once	CASTQYDTGNTIYF	TGTGCCAGCACCCAATACGATACCGGAAACACCATATATTTT
TRBV5-1	.	TRBJ2-5	once	CASSLERGGGQETQYF	TGCGCCAGCAGCTTAGAAAGAGGGGGGGGACAAGAGACCCAGTACTTC
TRBV12-5	TRBD1	TRBJ2-4	.	CASGLVAGQGAKNIQYF	TGTGCTAGTGGTTTGGTCGCGGGACAGGGGGCCAAAAACATTCAGTACTTC
TRBV5-1	.	TRBJ2-7	.	CASSWGLAYEQYF	TGCGCCAGCAGCTGGGGACTTGCCTACGAGCAGTACTTC
TRBV29-1	TRBD1	TRBJ2-2	.	CSVAQGAGTGELFF	TGCAGCGTTGCCCAGGGGGCGGGCACCGGGGAGCTGTTTTTT
TRBV13	.	TRBJ1-1	.	CASGLWDSLNTEAFF	TGTGCCAGCGGCCTCTGGGATTCCCTGAACACTGAAGCTTTCTTT
TRBV7-3	.	TRBJ2-7	.	CASSLTARPSDEQYF	TGTGCCAGCAGCTTAACGGCGAGGCCTAGCGACGAGCAGTACTTC
TRBV19	.	TRBJ2-1	.	CASSMVWGAVGAYNEQFF	TGTGCCAGTAGTATGGTCTGGGGAGCGGTCGGGGCCTACAATGAGCAGTTCTTC
TRBV27	.	TRBJ2-1	.	CASSLSLEGSEQFF	TGTGCCAGCAGTTTATCGTTGGAAGGCAGTGAGCAGTTCTTC
TRBV7-2	.	TRBJ2-3	.	CASSSSGGGGDTQYF	TGTGCCAGCAGCTCCTCGGGGGGAGGGGGCGATACGCAGTATTTT
TRBV7-3	.	TRBJ2-3	medium-sized	CASSPAGTGGQYF	TGTGCCAGCAGCCCCGCCGGGACCGGGGGGCAGTATTTT
TRBV6-1	.	TRBJ1-6	.	CASGRKQGLNSPLHF	TGTGCCAGCGGACGAAAACAGGGCCTTAATTCACCCCTCCACTTT
TRBV19	.	TRBJ2-7	.	CASSIDGAYEQYF	TGTGCCAGTAGTATAGATGGAGCCTACGAGCAGTACTTC